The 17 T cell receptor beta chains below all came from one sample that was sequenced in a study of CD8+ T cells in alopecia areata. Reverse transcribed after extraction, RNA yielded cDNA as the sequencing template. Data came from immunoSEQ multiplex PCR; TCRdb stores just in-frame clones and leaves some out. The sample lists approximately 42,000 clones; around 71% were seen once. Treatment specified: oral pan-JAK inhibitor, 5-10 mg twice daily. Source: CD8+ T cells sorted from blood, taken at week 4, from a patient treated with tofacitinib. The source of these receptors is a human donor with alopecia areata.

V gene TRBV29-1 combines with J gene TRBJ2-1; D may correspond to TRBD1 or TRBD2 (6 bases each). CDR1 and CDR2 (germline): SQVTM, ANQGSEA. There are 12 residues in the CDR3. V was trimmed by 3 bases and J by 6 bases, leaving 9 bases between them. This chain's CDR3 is CSVDGGGNEQFF. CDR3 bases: TGCAGCGTTGACGGAGGGGGCAATGAGCAGTTCTTC.

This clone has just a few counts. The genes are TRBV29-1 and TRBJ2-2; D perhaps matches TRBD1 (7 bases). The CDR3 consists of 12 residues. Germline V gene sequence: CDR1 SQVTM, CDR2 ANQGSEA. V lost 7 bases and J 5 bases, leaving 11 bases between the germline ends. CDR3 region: CSGRDRTGELFF. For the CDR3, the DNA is TGCAGCGGGAGGGACAGAACCGGGGAGCTGTTTTTT.

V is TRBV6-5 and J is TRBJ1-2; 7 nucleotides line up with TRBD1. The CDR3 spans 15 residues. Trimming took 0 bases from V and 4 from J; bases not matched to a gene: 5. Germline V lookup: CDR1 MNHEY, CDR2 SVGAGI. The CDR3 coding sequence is TGTGCCAGCAGTTACTCTGAGACAGGGAGCTATGGCTACACCTTC. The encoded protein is CASSYSETGSYGYTF.

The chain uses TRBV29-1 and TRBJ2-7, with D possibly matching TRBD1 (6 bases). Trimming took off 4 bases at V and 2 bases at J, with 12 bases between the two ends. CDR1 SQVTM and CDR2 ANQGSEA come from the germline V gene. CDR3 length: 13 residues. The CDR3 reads CSVVWTETYEQYF. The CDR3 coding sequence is TGCAGCGTTGTATGGACAGAAACCTACGAGCAGTACTTC.

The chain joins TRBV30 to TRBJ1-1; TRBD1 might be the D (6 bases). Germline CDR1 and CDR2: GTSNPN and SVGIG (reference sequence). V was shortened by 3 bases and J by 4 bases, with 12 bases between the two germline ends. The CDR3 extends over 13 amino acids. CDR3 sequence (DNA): TGTGCCTGGAGCTCGGGGGGCAGCACTGAAGCTTTCTTT. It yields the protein CAWSSGGSTEAFF.

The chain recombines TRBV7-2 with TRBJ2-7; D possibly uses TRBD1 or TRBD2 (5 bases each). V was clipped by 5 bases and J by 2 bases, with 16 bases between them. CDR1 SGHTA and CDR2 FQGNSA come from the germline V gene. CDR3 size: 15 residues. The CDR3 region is CASSQESPGPYEQYF. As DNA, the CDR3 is TGTGCCAGCAGCCAAGAAAGTCCGGGGCCCTACGAGCAGTACTTC.

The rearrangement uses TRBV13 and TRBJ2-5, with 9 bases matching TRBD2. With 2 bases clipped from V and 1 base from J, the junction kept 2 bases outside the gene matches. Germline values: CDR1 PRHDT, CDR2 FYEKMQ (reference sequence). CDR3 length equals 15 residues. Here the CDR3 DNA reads TGTGCCAGCAGCTTAAGCGGGGGGACCCAAGAGACCCAGTACTTC. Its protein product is CASSLSGGTQETQYF.

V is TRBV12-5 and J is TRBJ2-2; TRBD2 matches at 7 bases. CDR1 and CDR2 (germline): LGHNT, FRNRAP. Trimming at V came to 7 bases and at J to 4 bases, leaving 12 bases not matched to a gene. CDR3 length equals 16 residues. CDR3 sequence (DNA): TGTGCTAGTGCCCCCAGCGGGACGGTTCCCACCGGGGAGCTGTTTTTT. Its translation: CASAPSGTVPTGELFF.

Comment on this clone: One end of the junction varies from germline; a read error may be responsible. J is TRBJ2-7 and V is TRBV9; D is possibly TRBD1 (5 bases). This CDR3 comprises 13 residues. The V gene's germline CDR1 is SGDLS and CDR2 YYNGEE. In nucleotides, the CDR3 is TGTGCCAGCAGCTCAGAGACAGATACCTCCAGGCACTTC. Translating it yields CASSSETDTSRHF. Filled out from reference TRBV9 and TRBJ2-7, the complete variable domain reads DSGVTQTPKHLITATGQRVTLRCSPRSGDLSVYWYQQSLDQGLQFLIQYYNGEERAKGNILERFSAQQFPDLHSELNLSSLELGDSALYFCASSSETDTSRHFGPGTRLTVT.

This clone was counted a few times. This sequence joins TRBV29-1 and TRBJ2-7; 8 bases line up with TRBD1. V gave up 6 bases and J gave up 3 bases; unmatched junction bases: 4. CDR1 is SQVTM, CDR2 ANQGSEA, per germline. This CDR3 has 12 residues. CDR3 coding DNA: TGCAGCGTCGCCGGACAGGGCTACGAGCAGTACTTC. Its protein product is CSVAGQGYEQYF.

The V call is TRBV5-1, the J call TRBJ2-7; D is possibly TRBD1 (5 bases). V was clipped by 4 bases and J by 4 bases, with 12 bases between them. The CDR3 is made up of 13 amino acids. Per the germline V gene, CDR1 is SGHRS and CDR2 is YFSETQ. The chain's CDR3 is CASSPPTDYEQYF. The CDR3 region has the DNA TGCGCCAGCAGCCCCCCGACAGATTACGAGCAGTACTTC.

CDR3 sequence (DNA): TGTGCCTGGAGCCCGACAGAGTTATTTGGCTACACCTTC. Its translation is CAWSPTELFGYTF. The rearrangement links TRBV30 to TRBJ1-2, with a possible D match to TRBD1 (5 bases). The germline V and J ends were trimmed by 3 bases and 7 bases, with 15 bases remaining between them. The length of the CDR3 is 13 residues. CDR1 is GTSNPN and CDR2 is SVGIG in the germline V gene (reference sequence).

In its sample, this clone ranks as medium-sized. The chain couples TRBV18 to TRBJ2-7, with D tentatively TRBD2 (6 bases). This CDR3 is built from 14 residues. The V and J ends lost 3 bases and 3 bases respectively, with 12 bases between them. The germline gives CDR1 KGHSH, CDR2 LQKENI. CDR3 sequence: CASSPGGRYYEQYF. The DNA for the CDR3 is TGTGCCAGCTCACCGGGAGGCCGTTACTACGAGCAGTACTTC.

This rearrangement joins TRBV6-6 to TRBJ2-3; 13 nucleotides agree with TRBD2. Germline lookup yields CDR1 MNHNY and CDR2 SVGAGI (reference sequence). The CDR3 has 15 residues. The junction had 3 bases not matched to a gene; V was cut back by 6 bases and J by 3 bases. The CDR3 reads CASRTSGGRTDTQYF. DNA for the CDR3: TGTGCCAGCAGGACTAGCGGGGGGCGGACAGATACGCAGTATTTT.

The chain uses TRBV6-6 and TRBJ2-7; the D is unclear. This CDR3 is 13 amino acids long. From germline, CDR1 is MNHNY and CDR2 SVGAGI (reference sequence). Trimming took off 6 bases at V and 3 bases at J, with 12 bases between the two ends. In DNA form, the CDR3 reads TGTGCCAGCAGCCCCACCTCGAACTACGAGCAGTACTTC. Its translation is CASSPTSNYEQYF.

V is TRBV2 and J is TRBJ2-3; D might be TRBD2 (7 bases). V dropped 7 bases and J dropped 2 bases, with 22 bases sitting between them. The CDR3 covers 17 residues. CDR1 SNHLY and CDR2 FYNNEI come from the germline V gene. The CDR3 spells CASKLADSQSFTDTQYF. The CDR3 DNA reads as TGTGCCAGCAAGCTAGCGGACAGTCAATCATTCACAGATACGCAGTATTTT. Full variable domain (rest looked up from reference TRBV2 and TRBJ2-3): EPEVTQTPSHQVTQMGQEVILRCVPISNHLYFYWYRQILGQKVEFLVSFYNNEISEKSEIFDDQFSVERPDGSNFTLKIRSTKLEDSAMYFCASKLADSQSFTDTQYFGPGTRLTVL.

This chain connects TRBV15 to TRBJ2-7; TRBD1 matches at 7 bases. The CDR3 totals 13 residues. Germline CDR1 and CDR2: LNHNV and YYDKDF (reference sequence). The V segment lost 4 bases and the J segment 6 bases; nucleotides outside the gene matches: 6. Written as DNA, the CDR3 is TGTGCCACCAGCAACAACAGGGGCAGCGAGCAGTACTTC. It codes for CATSNNRGSEQYF.